This TCR beta chain stems from a study of T cell responses to AZD1222 COVID-19 vaccine. Points from the study as a whole: The sample set comprised mostly white British donors with more females, and clonal diversity was possibly underestimated.

The CDR3 extends over 16 amino acids. CDR1 is SGDLS and CDR2 is YYNGEE in the germline V gene. V shed 0 bases and J 9 bases; nucleotides not matched to a gene: 7. Using immunoSEQ multiplex PCR, the repertoire was profiled, and TCRdb retains in-frame clones only, with some absent. The sample holds 150,000 to 200,000 clones, around nine tenths seen once. Comment on this clone: Its antigen remains unidentified.

The receptor comes from an adult in good health. The rearrangement links TRBV9 to TRBJ2-2; 11 bases map to TRBD2. This specimen consisted of peripheral blood, obtained on day 0 of AZD1222 vaccination. CDR3 nucleotide sequence: TGTGCCAGCAGCGTAGGCACGCGGACTAGCGGGCGGGAGCTGTTTTTT. The encoded protein is CASSVGTRTSGRELFF.